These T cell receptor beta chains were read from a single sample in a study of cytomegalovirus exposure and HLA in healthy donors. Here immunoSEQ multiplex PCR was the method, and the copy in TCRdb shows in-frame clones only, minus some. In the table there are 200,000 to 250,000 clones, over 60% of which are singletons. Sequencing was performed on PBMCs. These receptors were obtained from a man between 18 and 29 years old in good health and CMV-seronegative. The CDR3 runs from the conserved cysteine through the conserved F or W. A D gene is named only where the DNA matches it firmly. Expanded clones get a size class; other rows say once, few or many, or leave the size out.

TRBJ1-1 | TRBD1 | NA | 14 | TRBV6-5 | TGTGCCAGCAGTTATGGGGGACAGGGTACTGAAGCTTTCTTT | CASSYGGQGTEAFF
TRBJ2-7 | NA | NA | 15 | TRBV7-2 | TGTGCCAGCAGCTTATACCAGGGGCGGTCCTACGAGCAGTACTTC | CASSLYQGRSYEQYF
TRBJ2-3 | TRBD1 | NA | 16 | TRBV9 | TGTGCCAGCAGCGTATTCGGGACAGGGCTTTTGGATACGCAGTATTTT | CASSVFGTGLLDTQYF
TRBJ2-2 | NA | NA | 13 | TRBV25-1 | TGTGCCAGCAGTGACAGATACACCGGGGAGCTGTTTTTT | CASSDRYTGELFF
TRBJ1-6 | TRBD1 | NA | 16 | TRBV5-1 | TGCGCCAGCAGCTCGGGACAGGCGGTCTATAATTCACCCCTCCACTTT | CASSSGQAVYNSPLHF
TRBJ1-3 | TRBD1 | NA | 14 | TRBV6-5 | TGTGCCAGCCGTGGACAGGGGCCTGGAAACACCATATATTTT | CASRGQGPGNTIYF
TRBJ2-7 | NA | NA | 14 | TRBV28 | TGTGCCAGCAATAAAGGACAACTCGCCTACGAGCAGTACTTC | CASNKGQLAYEQYF
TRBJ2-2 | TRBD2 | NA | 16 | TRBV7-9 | TGTGCCAGCAGCTCGGGACTAGCGGGAGTTACCGGGGAGCTGTTTTTT | CASSSGLAGVTGELFF
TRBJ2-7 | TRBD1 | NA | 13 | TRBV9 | TGTGCCAGCAGCACAGGGGGCTTTGGCGAGCAGTACTTC | CASSTGGFGEQYF
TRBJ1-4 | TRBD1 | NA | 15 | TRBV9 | TGTGCCAGCAGCACCTACCCCGGGACAGGCGAAAAACTGTTTTTT | CASSTYPGTGEKLFF
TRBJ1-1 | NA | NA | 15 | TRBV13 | TGTGCCAGCAGCTTAGAGTTGACAGTGAACACTGAAGCTTTCTTT | CASSLELTVNTEAFF
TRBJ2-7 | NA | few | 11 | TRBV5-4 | TGTGCCAGCAGCTCAGGCTACGAGCAGTACTTC | CASSSGYEQYF
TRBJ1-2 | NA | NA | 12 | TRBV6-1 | TGTGCCAGCAGTGGCGTAAGCTATGGCTACACCTTC | CASSGVSYGYTF
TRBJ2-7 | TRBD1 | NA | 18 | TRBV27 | TGTGCCAGCAGTTTACAATTGCCAACCGGGACAGCAGCCTACGAGCAGTACTTC | CASSLQLPTGTAAYEQYF